The source of this TCR beta chain is a study of cytomegalovirus exposure and HLA in healthy donors. With 7 bases clipped from V and 8 bases from J, the junction kept 13 bases outside the gene matches. The CDR3 has 15 amino acids. CDR1 and CDR2 from the germline V gene are MNHNS and SASEGT. Primers: 60 Vbeta forward and 13 Jbeta reverse. Libraries were prepared by immunoSEQ multiplex PCR; TCRdb keeps only in-frame clonotypes and omits some of them. The table shows roughly 160,000 clones, with 70% to 85% occurring only once. V is TRBV6-1 and J is TRBJ2-1, with 8 bases matching TRBD1. This clonotype was obtained from a middle-aged man in good health and CMV-seronegative. The sequencing input was PBMCs. CDR3 nucleotide sequence: TGTGCCAGCATTCTCAGACAGGGGTTAAGGTATGAGCAGTTCTTC. It yields the protein CASILRQGLRYEQFF.